This T cell receptor (beta chain) emerged from a study of tumor-infiltrating lymphocytes in primary liver carcinoma. At the level of the study: The tumors, T1-T3 N0M0 lesions, were roughly 4.2 to 10 cm across. General observations from the study: The difference in top-250-clone fraction between tumors and blood was significant, favoring tumors (p = 0.039).

In the case of this clonotype: The antigen is undetermined.

With 6 bases removed from V and 6 bases from J, the gap between germline ends came to 23 bases. This CDR3 spans 16 amino acids. The V gene's germline CDR1 is SGHAT and CDR2 FQNNGV. From unsorted bulk tissue weighing roughly 19-34 mg, DNA and RNA were co-extracted. Every patient had chronic HBV infection and was treatment-naive. Each sampled tumor had five separate regions taken from it. A constant-region primer primed TCR beta cDNA synthesis from about 490 ng of total RNA. Three nested multiplex PCR rounds of slightly modified ARM-PCR generated TCR beta libraries. Two initial PCR rounds of around 10 cycles each paired TRBV1-TRBV30 forward primers with a C-beta reverse primer. TCRdb reanalysed the multiplex PCR reads using MiXCR and keeps one entry per CDR3 protein. The sample includes about 100,000 distinct CDR3 sequences, around 73% of them seen just once.

The sequence was obtained from a woman aged 60-70 years with primary liver carcinoma and hepatitis B virus infection. Sample: liver tumor tissue from sampling region 2. Subset: tumor region T2, inferior pole. This chain uses TRBV11-2 with TRBJ1-1, with a tentative D call TRBD1 (6 bases). Here the CDR3 DNA reads TGTGCCAGCAGACACGGGGGCGCAGGAGGTTTCTCTGAAGCTTTCTTT. Its translation is CASRHGGAGGFSEAFF.